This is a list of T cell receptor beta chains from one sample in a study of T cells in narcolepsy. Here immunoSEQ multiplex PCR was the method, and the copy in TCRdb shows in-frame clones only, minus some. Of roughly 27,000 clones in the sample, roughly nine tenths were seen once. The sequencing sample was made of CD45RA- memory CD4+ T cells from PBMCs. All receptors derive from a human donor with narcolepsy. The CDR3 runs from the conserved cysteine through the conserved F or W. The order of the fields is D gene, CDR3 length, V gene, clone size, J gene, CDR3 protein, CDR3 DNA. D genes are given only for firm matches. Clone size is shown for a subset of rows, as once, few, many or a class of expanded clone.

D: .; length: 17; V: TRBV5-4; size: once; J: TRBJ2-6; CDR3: CASSFSAGGSGANVLTF; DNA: TGTGCCAGCAGCTTCTCAGCCGGGGGCTCTGGGGCCAACGTCCTGACTTTC
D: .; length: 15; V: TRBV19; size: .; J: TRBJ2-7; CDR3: CASSIGLASSYEQYF; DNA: TGTGCCAGTAGTATAGGTTTGGCCTCGTCCTACGAGCAGTACTTC
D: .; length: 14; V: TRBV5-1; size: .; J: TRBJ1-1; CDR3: CASRVEASSTEAFF; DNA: TGCGCCAGCAGAGTCGAGGCTTCTAGCACTGAAGCTTTCTTT
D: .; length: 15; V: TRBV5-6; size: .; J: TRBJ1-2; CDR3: CASSLAGRTNYGYTF; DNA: TGTGCCAGCAGCTTGGCCGGCCGAACTAACTATGGCTACACCTTC
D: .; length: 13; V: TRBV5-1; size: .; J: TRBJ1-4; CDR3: CASSLASGEKLFF; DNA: TGCGCCAGCAGCTTGGCCTCGGGTGAAAAACTGTTTTTT
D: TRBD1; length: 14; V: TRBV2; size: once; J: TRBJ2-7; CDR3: CASSSGQGAYEQYF; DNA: TGTGCCAGCAGTTCGGGACAGGGGGCCTACGAGCAGTACTTC
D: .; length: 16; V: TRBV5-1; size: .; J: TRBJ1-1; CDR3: CASSLEGSYRTTEAFF; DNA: TGCGCCAGCAGCTTGGAGGGTTCGTACCGGACCACTGAAGCTTTCTTT
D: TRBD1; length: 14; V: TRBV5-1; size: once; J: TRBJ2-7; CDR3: CASRPGTGGAKQYF; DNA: TGCGCCAGCAGACCCGGGACAGGGGGTGCTAAGCAGTACTTC
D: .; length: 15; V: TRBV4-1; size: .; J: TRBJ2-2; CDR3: CASSQEGRGIGELFF; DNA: TGCGCCAGCAGCCAAGAGGGTAGGGGAATCGGGGAGCTGTTTTTT
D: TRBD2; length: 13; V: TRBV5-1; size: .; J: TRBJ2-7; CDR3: CASSREGFYEQYF; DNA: TGCGCCAGCAGCAGGGAGGGTTTCTACGAGCAGTACTTC
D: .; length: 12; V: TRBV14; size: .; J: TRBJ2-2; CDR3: CASSQVLGELFF; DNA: TGTGCCAGCAGCCAGGTGTTGGGGGAGCTGTTTTTT
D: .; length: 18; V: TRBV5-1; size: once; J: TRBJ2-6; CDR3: CASSVTGIWRAGANVLTF; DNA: TGCGCCAGCAGCGTCACAGGGATTTGGAGGGCTGGGGCCAACGTCCTGACTTTC
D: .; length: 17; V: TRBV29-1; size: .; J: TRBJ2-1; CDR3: CSVEGLEGGVSYNEQFF; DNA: TGCAGCGTTGAGGGGCTCGAGGGGGGGGTCTCCTACAATGAGCAGTTCTTC
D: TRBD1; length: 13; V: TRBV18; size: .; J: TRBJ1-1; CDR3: CAGAQGGDTEAFF; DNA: TGTGCTGGCGCCCAGGGGGGAGACACTGAAGCTTTCTTT
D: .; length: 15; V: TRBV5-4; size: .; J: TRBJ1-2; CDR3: CASSPGGRGEVGYTF; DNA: TGTGCCAGCAGCCCCGGAGGTAGAGGGGAGGTCGGCTACACCTTC
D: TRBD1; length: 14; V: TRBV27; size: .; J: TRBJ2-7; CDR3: CASRRTGPHYEQYF; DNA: TGTGCCAGCAGAAGGACAGGGCCTCACTACGAGCAGTACTTC
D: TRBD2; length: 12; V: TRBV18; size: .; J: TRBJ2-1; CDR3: CAARGGANEQFF; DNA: TGTGCCGCTCGGGGGGGGGCGAATGAGCAGTTCTTC
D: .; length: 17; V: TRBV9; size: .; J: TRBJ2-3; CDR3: CASSVEVRGRNPDTQYF; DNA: TGTGCCAGCAGCGTAGAAGTGAGGGGTCGGAATCCAGATACGCAGTATTTT
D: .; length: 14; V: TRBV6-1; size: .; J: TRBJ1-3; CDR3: CASSRQASGNTIYF; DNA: TGTGCCAGCAGCCGACAGGCCTCTGGAAACACCATATATTTT
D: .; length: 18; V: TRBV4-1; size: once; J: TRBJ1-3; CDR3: CASSQAGELRRAGNTIYF; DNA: TGCGCCAGCAGCCAAGCGGGGGAGCTTCGAAGGGCTGGAAACACCATATATTTT
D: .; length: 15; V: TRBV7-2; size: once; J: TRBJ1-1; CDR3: CASSLAGPANTEAFF; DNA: TGTGCCAGCAGCTTAGCTGGGCCAGCGAACACTGAAGCTTTCTTT
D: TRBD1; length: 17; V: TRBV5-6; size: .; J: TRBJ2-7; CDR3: CASSSEGTGDDLGEQYF; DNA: TGTGCCAGCAGCTCCGAAGGGACAGGGGACGACCTCGGGGAGCAGTACTTC
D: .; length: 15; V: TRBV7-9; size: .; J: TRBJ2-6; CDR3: CASSLEGAGANVLTF; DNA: TGTGCCAGCAGCTTAGAAGGAGCTGGGGCCAACGTCCTGACTTTC
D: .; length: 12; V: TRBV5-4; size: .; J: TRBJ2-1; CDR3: CASSHSYNEQFF; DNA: TGTGCCAGCAGCCACTCCTACAATGAGCAGTTCTTC
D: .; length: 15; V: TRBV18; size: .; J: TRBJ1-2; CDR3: CASSPPSGRGYGYTF; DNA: TGTGCCAGCTCACCACCGTCCGGGAGAGGCTATGGCTACACCTTC
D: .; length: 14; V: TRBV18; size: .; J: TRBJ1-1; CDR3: CASSPSVMNTEAFF; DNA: TGTGCCAGCTCACCATCAGTTATGAACACTGAAGCTTTCTTT
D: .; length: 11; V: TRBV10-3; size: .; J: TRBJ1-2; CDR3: CAIPGGDGYTF; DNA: TGTGCCATCCCTGGGGGGGATGGCTACACCTTC
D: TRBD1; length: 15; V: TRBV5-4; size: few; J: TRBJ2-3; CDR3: CASSGRDRGTDTQYF; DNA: TGTGCCAGCAGCGGCCGGGACAGGGGCACAGATACGCAGTATTTT
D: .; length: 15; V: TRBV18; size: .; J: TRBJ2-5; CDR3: CASSRARDWKETQYF; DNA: TGTGCCAGCTCACGGGCGCGGGACTGGAAAGAGACCCAGTACTTC
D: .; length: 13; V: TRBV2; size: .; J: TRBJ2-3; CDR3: CASSLDRGDTQYF; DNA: TGTGCCAGCAGTTTAGACCGAGGAGATACGCAGTATTTT
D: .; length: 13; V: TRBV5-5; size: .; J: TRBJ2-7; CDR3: CASSWRQGDEQYF; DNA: TGTGCCAGCAGCTGGAGGCAGGGTGACGAGCAGTACTTC
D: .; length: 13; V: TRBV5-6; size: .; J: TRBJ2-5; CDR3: CASSLGLRETQYF; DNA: TGTGCCAGCAGCTTGGGACTGCGGGAGACCCAGTACTTC
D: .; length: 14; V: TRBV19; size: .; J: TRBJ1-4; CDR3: CASSNGLANEKLFF; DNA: TGTGCCAGTAGTAATGGGTTGGCTAATGAAAAACTGTTTTTT
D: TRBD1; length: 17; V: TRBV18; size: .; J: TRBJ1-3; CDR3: CASSSGQKLNSGNTIYF; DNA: TGTGCCAGCTCATCGGGACAGAAATTAAACTCTGGAAACACCATATATTTT
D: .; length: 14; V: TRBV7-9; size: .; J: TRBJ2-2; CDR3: CASSQDWDTGELFF; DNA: TGTGCCAGCAGCCAGGACTGGGACACCGGGGAGCTGTTTTTT
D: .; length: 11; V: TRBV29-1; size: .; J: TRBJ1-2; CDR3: CSVGDHYGYTF; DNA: TGCAGTGTTGGTGACCACTATGGCTACACCTTC
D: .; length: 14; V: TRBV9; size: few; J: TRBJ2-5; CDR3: CASSSDSSQETQYF; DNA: TGTGCCAGCAGCTCCGATTCATCCCAAGAGACCCAGTACTTC
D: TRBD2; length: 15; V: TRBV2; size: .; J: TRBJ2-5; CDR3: CASQGERGERGTQYF; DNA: TGTGCCAGCCAAGGAGAGCGGGGGGAGCGGGGGACCCAGTACTTC
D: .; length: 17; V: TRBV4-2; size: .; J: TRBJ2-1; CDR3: CASSQVAQGGSYNEQFF; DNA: TGTGCCAGCAGCCAAGTCGCCCAGGGTGGGTCCTACAATGAGCAGTTCTTC
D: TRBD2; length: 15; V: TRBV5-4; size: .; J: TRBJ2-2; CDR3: CASSFAGVLPGELFF; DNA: TGTGCCAGCAGCTTTGCGGGGGTTTTACCCGGGGAGCTGTTTTTT
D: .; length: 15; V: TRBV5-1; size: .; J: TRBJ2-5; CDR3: CASSLMLADQETQYF; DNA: TGCGCCAGCAGCTTGATGTTGGCAGACCAAGAGACCCAGTACTTC
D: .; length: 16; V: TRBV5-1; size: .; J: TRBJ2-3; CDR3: CASSLGSLSGTDTQYF; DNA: TGCGCCAGCAGCTTGGGGTCGTTGTCGGGCACAGATACGCAGTATTTT
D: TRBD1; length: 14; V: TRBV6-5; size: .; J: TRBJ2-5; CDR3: CASSTDRIQETQYF; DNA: TGTGCCAGCAGTACGGACAGGATCCAAGAGACCCAGTACTTC
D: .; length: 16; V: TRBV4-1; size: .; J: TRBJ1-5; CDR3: CASSQELLQGGQPQHF; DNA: TGCGCCAGCAGCCAAGAACTACTACAGGGCGGCCAGCCCCAGCATTTT
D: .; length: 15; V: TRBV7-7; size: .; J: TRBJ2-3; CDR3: CASSLGLGGTDTQYF; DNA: TGTGCCAGCAGCTTGGGCCTCGGTGGCACAGATACGCAGTATTTT
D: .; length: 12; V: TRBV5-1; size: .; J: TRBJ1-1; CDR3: CASSLDGASQIF; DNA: TGCGCCAGCAGCTTGGATGGCGCCTCCCAGATCTTT
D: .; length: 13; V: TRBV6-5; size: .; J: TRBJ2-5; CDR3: CASSEPGVETQYF; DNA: TGTGCCAGCAGTGAACCGGGGGTCGAGACCCAGTACTTC
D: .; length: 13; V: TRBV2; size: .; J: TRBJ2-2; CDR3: CASNQDKAGELFF; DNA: TGTGCCAGCAACCAGGACAAGGCCGGGGAGCTGTTTTTT